This passage covers 20 T cell receptor beta chains from one sample sequenced in a study of blood T cell repertoires in COVID-19. Generated by immunoSEQ multiplex PCR, the TCRdb table keeps only in-frame clones and is missing some. This sample has approximately 200,000 clones, with 70% to 90% found just once. The sequencing input was PBMCs or T cells enriched from blood (not recorded which). The source of these receptors is a woman in her thirties who had been exposed to COVID-19.

The rearrangement joins TRBV6-5 to TRBJ1-2, with 7 bases matching TRBD1. Trimming removed 5 bases from V and 0 bases from J; junction bases left unmatched: 6. The CDR3 covers 15 residues. Germline CDR1 is MNHEY and CDR2 is SVGAGI. The CDR3 DNA is TGTGCCAGCAGTCCCAGGGGGGAAGCTAACTATGGCTACACCTTC. It specifies CASSPRGEANYGYTF.

The chain has TRBV24-1 and TRBJ2-6; TRBD1 is a possible D gene (6 bases). Trimming took off 2 bases at V and 0 bases at J, with 13 bases between the two ends. The CDR3 is made up of 18 amino acids. CDR1 KGHDR and CDR2 SFDVKD come from the germline V gene. CDR3 sequence: CATSDSPGTRSGANVLTF. In DNA, the CDR3 is TGTGCCACCAGTGATTCCCCCGGGACACGCTCTGGGGCCAACGTCCTGACTTTC.

V usage is TRBV27 and J usage is TRBJ2-1; 14 positions match TRBD2. The CDR3 totals 14 residues. V was pared by 7 bases and J by 8 bases, with 4 bases of the junction left unmatched. Per the germline V gene, CDR1 is MNHEY and CDR2 is SMNVEV (reference sequence). The CDR3 nucleotides read TGTGCCAGCATGGGGACTAGCGGGGGCGATGAGCAGTTCTTC. Translation gives CASMGTSGGDEQFF.

J is TRBJ2-7 and V is TRBV27; 9 positions match TRBD1. The J segment lost 2 bases and the V segment lost 5 bases, leaving 10 bases of the junction unmatched. This CDR3 contains 16 residues. Per germline, CDR1 MNHEY and CDR2 SMNVEV (reference sequence). Here the CDR3 reads CASSRSSGTGPYEQYF. CDR3 nucleotides: TGTGCCAGCAGTCGTTCGTCCGGGACAGGGCCCTACGAGCAGTACTTC.

The genes are TRBV9 and TRBJ1-2, with TRBD1 identical over 8 bases. CDR1 and CDR2 (germline): SGDLS, YYNGEE. The CDR3 runs to 16 residues. V lost 5 bases to trimming and J lost 8 bases; unmatched junction nucleotides: 17. CDR3 DNA: TGTGCCAGCAGATCCACTGGGCAGGGGGCAAATACAGGCTACACCTTC. This gives the protein CASRSTGQGANTGYTF.

The V gene is TRBV2, the J gene TRBJ2-3, with TRBD2 matching 13 bases. V dropped 7 bases and J dropped 5; count of bases not matched to a gene: 9. Germline V gene sequence: CDR1 SNHLY, CDR2 FYNNEI. The CDR3 extends over 16 amino acids. CDR3 region: CASTQGLAGDVDTQYF. CDR3 bases: TGTGCCAGCACCCAAGGACTAGCGGGGGATGTAGATACGCAGTATTTT. Complete variable domain (other parts from reference TRBV2 and TRBJ2-3): EPEVTQTPSHQVTQMGQEVILRCVPISNHLYFYWYRQILGQKVEFLVSFYNNEISEKSEIFDDQFSVERPDGSNFTLKIRSTKLEDSAMYFCASTQGLAGDVDTQYFGPGTRLTVL.

The V and J genes are TRBV2 and TRBJ2-5, with 7 bases aligning to TRBD1. The CDR3 is 14 amino acids. J gave up 3 bases and V 7 bases, and 8 bases lay outside the gene matches. From germline, CDR1 is SNHLY and CDR2 FYNNEI. In DNA form, the CDR3 reads TGTGCCAGCATAGGCCGGGACAGAGAAGAGACCCAGTACTTC. Translated: CASIGRDREETQYF. The whole variable domain, remainder taken from reference TRBV2 and TRBJ2-5, is EPEVTQTPSHQVTQMGQEVILRCVPISNHLYFYWYRQILGQKVEFLVSFYNNEISEKSEIFDDQFSVERPDGSNFTLKIRSTKLEDSAMYFCASIGRDREETQYFGPGTRLLVL.

The V call is TRBV6-5, the J call TRBJ2-2, with 10 bases identical to TRBD2. V lost 6 bases, J lost 5 bases, and 6 bases stayed unmatched. CDR1 MNHEY and CDR2 SVGAGI come from the germline V gene. This CDR3 comprises 15 residues. DNA for the CDR3: TGTGCCAGCAGCAGAGCGGGGGGGCGAACCGGGGAGCTGTTTTTT. Translated, it gives CASSRAGGRTGELFF.

V usage is TRBV9 and J usage is TRBJ2-3; TRBD2 matches 7 bases. Losses at the gene ends were 0 bases for V and 5 bases for J; bases not matched to a gene: 12. Germline V gene sequence: CDR1 SGDLS, CDR2 YYNGEE. This CDR3 is built from 17 residues. The chain's CDR3 is CASSVGSPWGGGDTQYF. Here the CDR3 DNA reads TGTGCCAGCAGCGTAGGAAGTCCGTGGGGGGGAGGAGATACGCAGTATTTT.

The chain combines TRBV7-6 with TRBJ1-2, with D unresolved. This CDR3 contains 15 residues. Looked up from germline, CDR1 is SGHVS and CDR2 is FNYEAQ. V was clipped by 4 bases and J by 6 bases, with 18 bases between them. The CDR3 coding sequence is TGTGCCAGCAGCTCGACCCTCGGGAGCCGAGATGGCTACACCTTC. As protein: CASSSTLGSRDGYTF. The full variable domain, with the rest looked up from reference TRBV7-6 and TRBJ1-2, is GAGVSQSPRYKVTKRGQDVALRCDPISGHVSLYWYRQALGQGPEFLTYFNYEAQQDKSGLPNDRFSAERPEGSISTLTIQRTEQRDSAMYRCASSSTLGSRDGYTFGSGTRLTVV.

This clone has only a few counts. V and J are TRBV5-4 and TRBJ1-1; D is perhaps TRBD1 (6 bases). This CDR3 has 15 residues. With 2 bases removed from V and 7 bases from J, the gap between germline ends came to 18 bases. The germline CDR1 and CDR2 sequences are SGHNT and YYREEE (reference sequence). The DNA of the CDR3 is TGTGCCAGCAGCTTTAACAGGGCCGCTCAGAGTGAAGCTTTCTTT. It yields the protein CASSFNRAAQSEAFF.

The chain uses TRBV19 and TRBJ1-1, with D tentatively TRBD1 (5 bases). V lost 7 bases to trimming and J lost 0 bases, with 24 bases between them. Germline V gene data show CDR1 as LNHDA and CDR2 as SQIVND (reference sequence). The CDR3 consists of 18 residues. The CDR3 nucleotides are TGTGCCAGTACCCGAAGCCGGGCAGGGCCAACGGTGAACACTGAAGCTTTCTTT. This translates into CASTRSRAGPTVNTEAFF.

This chain links TRBV3-1 (or the pseudogene TRBV3-2) with TRBJ1-2; 10 bases align to TRBD1. The CDR3 spans 13 residues. Germline-derived CDR1 and CDR2 are LGHDT and YNNKEL (reference sequence). The ends lost 4 bases at V and 7 bases at J; junction bases unmatched: 3. The CDR3 protein is CASSLGTGAGYTF. The CDR3 nucleotides are TGTGCCAGCAGCCTTGGGACAGGGGCTGGCTACACCTTC.

The chain carries TRBV11-3 and TRBJ1-4; D is ambiguous. The CDR3 runs 15 residues. V gave up 4 bases and J gave up 0 bases, with 9 bases separating them. Germline assignment: CDR1 SGHNT and CDR2 YENEEA. CDR3 DNA sequence: TGTGCCAGCAGCTCGAGACTAGCAACTAATGAAAAACTGTTTTTT. Translated, it gives CASSSRLATNEKLFF.

This clone appeared a few times. The chain employs TRBV18 and TRBJ1-3; D unresolved. The germline CDR1 and CDR2 sequences are KGHSH and LQKENI. The V end was cut by 6 bases, the J end by 0 bases, with 9 bases between. CDR3 length: 14 residues. CDR3 protein: CASSPGDSGNTIYF. DNA of the CDR3: TGTGCCAGCTCCCCGGGAGACTCTGGAAACACCATATATTTT. The full variable domain, in which reference TRBV18 and TRBJ1-3 provide the parts outside the CDR3, is NAGVMQNPRHLVRRRGQEARLRCSPMKGHSHVYWYRQLPEEGLKFMVYLQKENIIDESGMPKERFSAEFPKEGPSILRIQQVVRGDSAAYFCASSPGDSGNTIYFGEGSWLTVV.

The chain recombines TRBV2 with TRBJ1-6, with unresolved D. V shed 1 base and J shed 7 bases, with 8 bases lying between them. The CDR3 totals 14 residues. CDR1 and CDR2 (germline): SNHLY, FYNNEI. The CDR3 nucleotides are TGTGCCAGCAGTGAAGGTCCGGGGAATTCACCCCTCCACTTT. Translating gives CASSEGPGNSPLHF.

The chain employs TRBV2 and TRBJ1-5, with a weak D call TRBD1 (6 bases). Germline values: CDR1 SNHLY, CDR2 FYNNEI. Trimming pared 2 bases from V and 0 bases from J, leaving 11 bases between. There are 16 residues in the CDR3. CDR3 in DNA: TGTGCCAGCAGTGAAACAGGGACCTATAGCAATCAGCCCCAGCATTTT. Protein sequence: CASSETGTYSNQPQHF.

This sequence joins TRBV9 and TRBJ1-2; 9 bases are shared with TRBD1. Per the germline V gene, CDR1 is SGDLS and CDR2 is YYNGEE. The CDR3 has 15 amino acids. V dropped 3 bases and J dropped 4; count of bases not matched to a gene: 7. The CDR3 sequence: CASSARTGERYGYTF. The DNA of the CDR3 is TGTGCCAGCAGCGCAAGGACAGGGGAGCGCTATGGCTACACCTTC.

The chain joins TRBV10-1 to TRBJ1-1; 7 bases map to TRBD1. Germline V gene sequence: CDR1 WNHNN, CDR2 SYGVQD (reference sequence). The CDR3 is made up of 15 amino acids. The V and J ends lost 0 bases and 5 bases, in that order; junction bases with no gene match: 6. For the CDR3, the DNA is TGCGCCAGCAGTGAGTCAGGCAGGGGGTCGACTGAAGCTTTCTTT. Its translation: CASSESGRGSTEAFF.

This sequence joins TRBV24-1 and TRBJ2-2; a weak D match, TRBD1 (6 bases). From germline, CDR1 is KGHDR and CDR2 SFDVKD. V was pared by 7 bases and J by 2 bases, with 7 bases between. CDR3 length: 13 amino acids. The CDR3 here is CATRDRNTGELFF. The CDR3 bases are TGTGCCACCAGGGACAGAAACACCGGGGAGCTGTTTTTT.